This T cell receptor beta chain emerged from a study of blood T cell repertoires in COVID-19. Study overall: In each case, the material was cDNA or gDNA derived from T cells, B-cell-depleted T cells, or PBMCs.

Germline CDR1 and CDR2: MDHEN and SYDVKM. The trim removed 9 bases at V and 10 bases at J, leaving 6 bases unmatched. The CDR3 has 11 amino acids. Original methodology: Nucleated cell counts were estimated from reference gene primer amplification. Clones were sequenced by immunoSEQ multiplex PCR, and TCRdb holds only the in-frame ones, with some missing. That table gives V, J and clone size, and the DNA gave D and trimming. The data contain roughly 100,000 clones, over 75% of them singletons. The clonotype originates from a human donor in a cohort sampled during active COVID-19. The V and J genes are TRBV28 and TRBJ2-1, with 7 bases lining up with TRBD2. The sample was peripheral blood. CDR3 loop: CASSGRREQFF. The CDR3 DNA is TGTGCCAGTAGCGGGCGTCGGGAGCAGTTCTTC.